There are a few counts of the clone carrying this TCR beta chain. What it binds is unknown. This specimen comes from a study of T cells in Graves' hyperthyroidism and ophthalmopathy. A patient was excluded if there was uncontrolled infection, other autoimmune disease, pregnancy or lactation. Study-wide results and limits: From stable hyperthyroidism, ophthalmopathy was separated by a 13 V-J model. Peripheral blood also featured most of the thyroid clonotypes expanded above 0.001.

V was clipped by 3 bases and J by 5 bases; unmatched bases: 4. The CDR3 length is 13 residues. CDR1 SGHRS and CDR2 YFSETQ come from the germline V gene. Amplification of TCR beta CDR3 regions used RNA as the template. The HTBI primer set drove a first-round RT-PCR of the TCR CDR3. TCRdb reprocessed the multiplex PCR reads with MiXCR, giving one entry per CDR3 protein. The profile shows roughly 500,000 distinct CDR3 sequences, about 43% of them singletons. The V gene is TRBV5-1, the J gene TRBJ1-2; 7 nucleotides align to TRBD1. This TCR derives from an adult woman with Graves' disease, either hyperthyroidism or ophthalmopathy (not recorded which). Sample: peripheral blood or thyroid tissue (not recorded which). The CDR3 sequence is CASSSGQEYGYTF. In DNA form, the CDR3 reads TGCGCCAGCAGCTCCGGACAGGAATATGGCTACACCTTC.